This is a list of T cell receptor beta chains from one sample in a study of blood T cell repertoires in COVID-19. Generated by immunoSEQ multiplex PCR, the TCRdb table keeps only in-frame clones and is missing some. This table holds 110,000 to 150,000 clones, roughly 79% found once. Sequences were obtained from peripheral blood. The receptors stem from a man aged 50 to 59 with active or convalescent COVID-19. Each CDR3 is given with its conserved first and last residue. A D gene is named only where the DNA matches it firmly. For some rows the clone size is stated as once, few or many, or as a class when expanded; others skip it.

j_call d_call clone_size v_call cdr3_aa cdr3_nt
TRBJ2-5 - - TRBV9 CASSPRRNQETQYF TGTGCCAGCAGTCCCCGGCGGAACCAAGAGACCCAGTACTTC
TRBJ2-5 - - TRBV2 CASSRGVETQYF TGTGCCAGCAGCAGGGGGGTAGAGACCCAGTACTTC
TRBJ2-7 - once TRBV6-5 CASSYGRPPYEQYF TGTGCCAGCAGTTACGGGCGTCCGCCCTACGAGCAGTACTTC
TRBJ2-5 TRBD2 - TRBV27 CASMAGSGGVTQYF TGTGCCAGCATGGCCGGTAGCGGGGGGGTAACCCAGTACTTC
TRBJ2-1 - - TRBV19 CASSKEGEGLHEQFF TGTGCCAGTAGTAAAGAGGGGGAGGGCCTCCATGAGCAGTTCTTC
TRBJ2-1 TRBD1 few TRBV7-6 CASSLGSDRGIHEQFF TGTGCCAGCAGCTTAGGGAGTGACAGGGGTATACATGAGCAGTTCTTC
TRBJ2-1 TRBD1 - TRBV19 CASSQTGGNNEQFF TGTGCCAGTAGCCAGACAGGGGGTAACAATGAGCAGTTCTTC
TRBJ2-3 - - TRBV3-1/TRBV3-2 CASSHSQEFTDTQYF TGTGCCAGCAGCCATTCACAGGAGTTCACAGATACGCAGTATTTT
TRBJ2-7 TRBD1 - TRBV23-1 CASSLRQGPAYEQYF TGCGCCAGCAGTCTACGACAGGGGCCAGCCTACGAGCAGTACTTC
TRBJ2-7 - - TRBV7-9 CASSYPDLRYEQYF TGTGCCAGCAGCTATCCCGATCTGCGGTACGAGCAGTACTTC
TRBJ2-1 - - TRBV9 CASSPMLGGVLDEQFF TGTGCCAGCAGCCCCATGCTTGGGGGCGTCCTCGATGAGCAGTTCTTC
TRBJ2-3 TRBD2 few TRBV19 CASSKRETGGPDTQYF TGTGCCAGTAGTAAAAGGGAAACGGGAGGTCCAGATACGCAGTATTTT
TRBJ1-3 - - TRBV9 CASSSGAGTGNTIYF TGTGCCAGCAGCTCCGGTGCAGGCACTGGAAACACCATATATTTT
TRBJ2-1 TRBD2 - TRBV3-1/TRBV3-2 CASSQDLGEGHNEQFF TGTGCCAGCAGCCAAGATCTGGGGGAGGGCCATAATGAGCAGTTCTTC
TRBJ2-5 - - TRBV28 CASSLTSTQETQYF TGTGCCAGCAGTTTGACTAGTACCCAAGAGACCCAGTACTTC
TRBJ1-2 - once TRBV11-1 CASSQGQVGGSYTF TGTGCCAGCAGCCAAGGTCAAGTCGGCGGAAGCTACACCTTC
TRBJ2-7 TRBD1 - TRBV7-8 CASGDSSYEQYF TGTGCCAGCGGGGACAGCTCCTACGAGCAGTACTTC
TRBJ2-3 TRBD2 - TRBV11-2 CASSLGGAGQTDTQYF TGTGCCAGCAGCTTAGGTGGAGCGGGGCAAACAGATACGCAGTATTTT
TRBJ2-7 TRBD2 - TRBV11-3 CASSLTAGGRYEQYF TGTGCCAGCAGCTTAACGGCGGGAGGTCGATACGAGCAGTACTTC
TRBJ1-2 - - TRBV10-2 CASSADLFYGYTF TGCGCCAGCAGCGCCGACTTATTCTATGGCTACACCTTC
TRBJ2-1 TRBD2 - TRBV14 CASSQVVGGPNEQFF TGTGCCAGCAGCCAAGTGGTGGGAGGGCCCAATGAGCAGTTCTTC
TRBJ2-1 - many TRBV9 CASSLPPYNEQFF TGTGCCAGCAGCCTCCCCCCCTACAATGAGCAGTTCTTC
TRBJ2-7 TRBD2 - TRBV20-1 CSASAGTSGYYEQYF TGCAGTGCTAGTGCCGGGACTAGCGGGTACTACGAGCAGTACTTC
TRBJ1-2 TRBD1 - TRBV9 CASNRDRGLYGYTF TGTGCCAGCAACCGGGACAGGGGGCTGTATGGCTACACCTTC
TRBJ2-1 - many TRBV27 CASSFGGPEQFF TGTGCCAGCAGTTTCGGGGGACCTGAGCAGTTCTTC
TRBJ2-1 - - TRBV19 CASSPTLLLPYNEQFF TGTGCCAGTAGCCCTACGCTCCTCTTACCCTACAATGAGCAGTTCTTC
TRBJ2-3 - - TRBV5-5 CASSLSHGRVDTQYF TGTGCCAGCAGCTTGAGTCATGGCAGGGTGGATACGCAGTATTTT
TRBJ2-3 TRBD2 - TRBV27 CASSRAGTDTQYF TGTGCCAGCAGCCGAGCGGGGACAGATACGCAGTATTTT
TRBJ2-1 TRBD2 - TRBV11-1 CASSLAPSGGNEQFF TGTGCCAGCAGCTTAGCGCCTAGCGGCGGGAATGAGCAGTTCTTC
TRBJ2-7 - - TRBV7-9 CASSSRKDSSYEQYF TGTGCCAGCAGCTCCCGGAAGGACAGCTCCTACGAGCAGTACTTC
TRBJ1-5 - - TRBV25-1 CASSVQGNQPQHF TGTGCCAGCAGTGTTCAGGGGAATCAGCCCCAGCATTTT
TRBJ1-4 - - TRBV19 CASSRGTTPTNEKLFF TGTGCCAGTAGTAGGGGGACAACACCAACTAATGAAAAACTGTTTTTT
TRBJ2-1 TRBD2 - TRBV20-1 CSASTEREGNEQFF TGCAGTGCTAGTACCGAGCGGGAAGGGAATGAGCAGTTCTTC
TRBJ2-1 TRBD2 - TRBV3-1/TRBV3-2 CASSPFRIGGRIYNEQFF TGTGCCAGCAGCCCTTTTAGGATTGGCGGGAGGATCTACAATGAGCAGTTCTTC
TRBJ2-2 TRBD2 - TRBV10-3 CAISAISKGLAGTNTGELFF TGTGCCATCAGTGCCATCTCGAAGGGGCTAGCGGGGACGAACACCGGGGAGCTGTTTTTT
TRBJ2-3 - - TRBV24-1 CATSDQGRGTDTQYF TGTGCCACCAGTGATCAAGGCAGGGGCACAGATACGCAGTATTTT
TRBJ2-7 TRBD1 - TRBV2 CASSPGQGTYEQYF TGTGCCAGCAGCCCGGGACAGGGGACCTACGAGCAGTACTTC
TRBJ2-7 - - TRBV5-1 CASSFSGTSAYEQYF TGCGCCAGCAGCTTCTCCGGGACTTCGGCCTACGAGCAGTACTTC
TRBJ1-1 - - TRBV12-5 CASSTGVGTEAFF TGTGCTAGTTCTACGGGGGTAGGAACTGAAGCTTTCTTT
TRBJ1-3 - few TRBV6-4 CASSGETDLYGNTIYF TGTGCCAGCAGCGGAGAGACAGATTTATATGGAAACACCATATATTTT
TRBJ2-1 - - TRBV21-1 CASSKKIREGTNEQFF TGTGCCAGCAGCAAAAAGATTCGGGAGGGCACGAATGAGCAGTTCTTC
TRBJ2-1 - - TRBV12-3/TRBV12-4 CASSSGTLAFF TGTGCCAGCAGTTCCGGGACACTGGCGTTCTTC
TRBJ2-1 TRBD1 once TRBV7-9 CASSYTGGLDNEQFF TGTGCCAGCAGCTATACAGGGGGCCTAGACAATGAGCAGTTCTTC
TRBJ2-7 TRBD1 few TRBV19 CASSNRQGSGEQYF TGTGCCAGTAGTAACCGACAGGGGTCGGGAGAGCAGTACTTC
TRBJ2-7 - - TRBV24-1 CATSGSHGEQYF TGTGCCACCAGTGGTTCACATGGCGAGCAGTACTTC
TRBJ1-2 - - TRBV2 CASMGKSRQGYGYTF TGTGCCAGCATGGGGAAAAGCCGGCAGGGTTATGGCTACACCTTC
TRBJ2-6 - - TRBV7-3 CASSRESGGAGANVLTF TGTGCCAGCAGCCGAGAGTCGGGGGGCGCAGGGGCCAACGTCCTGACTTTC
TRBJ2-2 - - TRBV6-2/TRBV6-3 CASSYAGVGTGELFF TGTGCCAGCAGTTACGCAGGGGTGGGAACCGGGGAGCTGTTTTTT
TRBJ2-3 - - TRBV6-5 CASSSGSTDTQYF TGTGCCAGCAGTAGCGGGAGCACAGATACGCAGTATTTT
TRBJ1-5 - - TRBV2 CASSLREPQHF TGTGCCAGCAGTTTGAGGGAACCCCAGCATTTT
TRBJ1-2 - - TRBV2 CASSGQVPYGYTF TGTGCCAGCAGTGGACAGGTCCCCTATGGCTACACCTTC
TRBJ2-5 TRBD2 - TRBV4-1 CASSQDNRGLAGLSGGGTQYF TGCGCCAGCAGCCAAGATAACCGGGGACTAGCGGGTCTTTCTGGGGGGGGTACCCAGTACTTC
TRBJ1-6 - - TRBV27 CASRGITGSGTPLHF TGTGCCAGCAGGGGGATTACAGGGTCGGGGACACCCCTCCACTTT
TRBJ1-5 - - TRBV6-5 CASSPSVMSHQPQHF TGTGCCAGCAGTCCCAGTGTGATGTCGCATCAGCCCCAGCATTTT
TRBJ2-1 - - TRBV5-1 CASSPFSGRGHNEQFF TGCGCCAGCAGCCCCTTCAGCGGCAGAGGGCACAATGAGCAGTTCTTC
TRBJ2-1 - - TRBV7-2 CASSLAGGGQFF TGTGCCAGCAGCTTAGCGGGTGGCGGACAGTTCTTC
TRBJ1-1 - - TRBV10-3 CAISEPWGGGGRANTEAFF TGTGCCATCAGTGAGCCCTGGGGTGGGGGCGGGAGGGCAAACACTGAAGCTTTCTTT
TRBJ1-1 TRBD1 - TRBV3-1/TRBV3-2 CASSQGGDRDAFF TGTGCCAGCAGCCAAGGTGGGGACAGGGATGCTTTCTTT
TRBJ1-1 - - TRBV10-3 CAISASGIGREAFF TGTGCCATCAGTGCCAGCGGAATTGGACGTGAAGCTTTCTTT